The following is a T cell receptor beta chain sequence with its context. Its antigen is still unknown. The data originate from a study of T cell responses to AZD1222 COVID-19 vaccine. Study results and limitations: Nearly half of spike-specific TCRs reportedly go after variant regions that carry no mutations.

TCRdb's copy holds only in-frame clones and misses some; the assay was immunoSEQ multiplex PCR. The sample has 140,000 or so clones; roughly 92% are singletons. V shed 1 base and J shed 4 bases, with 13 bases lying between them. The CDR3 covers 15 residues. Germline-derived CDR1 and CDR2 are LNHNV and YYDKDF (reference sequence). V and J are TRBV15 and TRBJ1-2, with D perhaps TRBD1 (5 bases). This receptor was identified in an adult in good health. The sample here was peripheral blood, taken on day 0 of AZD1222 vaccination. The CDR3 nucleotides read TGTGCCACCAGCAGAGGAGGGGTATCGGGCTATGGCTACACCTTC. Amino acids: CATSRGGVSGYGYTF. The full variable domain, its missing parts supplied by reference TRBV15 and TRBJ1-2, is DAMVIQNPRYQVTQFGKPVTLSCSQTLNHNVMYWYQQKSSQAPKLLFHYYDKDFNNEADTPDNFQSRRPNTSFCFLDIRSPGLGDTAMYLCATSRGGVSGYGYTFGSGTRLTVV.